Listed below are T cell receptor beta chains from one sample, sequenced in a study of T cells in Graves' hyperthyroidism and ophthalmopathy. TCRdb ran MiXCR on the multiplex PCR reads and lists one entry per CDR3 protein. The sample contains around 500,000 distinct CDR3 sequences, 16% of which appear only once. The sample comprised blood. These receptor sequences come from a woman aged 25 to 45 with Graves' ophthalmopathy. Each CDR3 is given with its conserved first and last residue. Fields, in order: J gene, D gene, clone size, V gene, CDR3 protein, CDR3 DNA. D genes are given only for firm matches. Size values are once, few and many counts, or a class for expanded clones, and some rows have none.

j_call: TRBJ2-3; d_call: .; clone_size: many; v_call: TRBV30; cdr3_aa: CAWSVGHTDTQYF; cdr3_nt: TGTGCCTGGAGTGTCGGTCACACAGATACGCAGTATTTT
j_call: TRBJ2-1; d_call: .; clone_size: .; v_call: TRBV7-9; cdr3_aa: CASSLGSSLREQFF; cdr3_nt: TGTGCCAGCAGCTTGGGGAGTAGCCTAAGGGAGCAGTTCTTC
j_call: TRBJ2-7; d_call: TRBD1; clone_size: few; v_call: TRBV6-1; cdr3_aa: CASSGQGFNYEQYF; cdr3_nt: TGTGCCAGCAGTGGACAGGGGTTCAACTACGAGCAGTACTTC
j_call: TRBJ2-7; d_call: .; clone_size: .; v_call: TRBV28; cdr3_aa: CASSPSRVGYEQYF; cdr3_nt: TGTGCCAGCAGCCCTAGTAGAGTGGGCTACGAGCAGTACTTC
j_call: TRBJ1-6; d_call: .; clone_size: many; v_call: TRBV7-2; cdr3_aa: CASSPRQRNSPLHF; cdr3_nt: TGTGCCAGCAGTCCCCGACAGAGAAATTCACCCCTCCACTTT
j_call: TRBJ2-3; d_call: .; clone_size: many; v_call: TRBV7-9; cdr3_aa: CASSFIGAGVNTQYF; cdr3_nt: TGTGCCAGCAGCTTTATAGGGGCAGGGGTAAATACGCAGTATTTT
j_call: TRBJ2-1; d_call: .; clone_size: many; v_call: TRBV5-1; cdr3_aa: CASSHGTFSNEQFF; cdr3_nt: TGCGCCAGCAGCCATGGGACCTTCTCCAATGAGCAGTTCTTC
j_call: TRBJ2-3; d_call: TRBD2; clone_size: many; v_call: TRBV2; cdr3_aa: CASSPFGIAGARDTQYF; cdr3_nt: TGTGCCAGCAGTCCTTTCGGAATAGCGGGAGCGAGAGATACGCAGTATTTT
j_call: TRBJ2-7; d_call: TRBD2; clone_size: .; v_call: TRBV5-1; cdr3_aa: CASSNSGRGPYEQYF; cdr3_nt: TGCGCCAGTAGTAATAGCGGGAGAGGTCCGTACGAGCAGTACTTC
j_call: TRBJ2-3; d_call: .; clone_size: many; v_call: TRBV24-1; cdr3_aa: CATSSFAPDTQYF; cdr3_nt: TGTGCCACCAGTTCGTTTGCGCCAGATACGCAGTATTTT
j_call: TRBJ2-1; d_call: TRBD2; clone_size: .; v_call: TRBV3-1; cdr3_aa: CASSPETSAVEQFF; cdr3_nt: TGTGCCAGCAGCCCAGAGACTAGCGCCGTTGAGCAGTTCTTC
j_call: TRBJ2-2; d_call: .; clone_size: many; v_call: TRBV2; cdr3_aa: CASSEALEANTGELFF; cdr3_nt: TGTGCCAGCAGTGAAGCGCTTGAGGCGAACACCGGGGAGCTGTTTTTT
j_call: TRBJ1-6; d_call: .; clone_size: many; v_call: TRBV20-1; cdr3_aa: CSATRTGRSYNSPLHF; cdr3_nt: TGCAGTGCTACTCGAACAGGGCGGTCCTATAATTCACCCCTCCACTTT
j_call: TRBJ2-7; d_call: TRBD1; clone_size: few; v_call: TRBV5-1; cdr3_aa: CASSWGTGGTYEQYF; cdr3_nt: TGCGCCAGCAGCTGGGGGACAGGGGGGACCTACGAGCAGTACTTC
j_call: TRBJ2-1; d_call: TRBD2; clone_size: .; v_call: TRBV20-1; cdr3_aa: CSARTSGRAYNEQFF; cdr3_nt: TGCAGTGCTAGGACTAGCGGGAGGGCCTACAATGAGCAGTTCTTC
j_call: TRBJ2-1; d_call: TRBD2; clone_size: few; v_call: TRBV18; cdr3_aa: CASSPPLLGSGRLGSYNEQFF; cdr3_nt: TGTGCCAGCTCACCACCTCTTCTGGGGAGCGGGAGATTGGGATCCTACAATGAGCAGTTCTTC
j_call: TRBJ2-1; d_call: .; clone_size: many; v_call: TRBV11-3; cdr3_aa: CASSPDVRVGEQFF; cdr3_nt: TGTGCCAGCAGCCCCGACGTCAGGGTAGGTGAGCAGTTCTTC
j_call: TRBJ2-7; d_call: TRBD1; clone_size: many; v_call: TRBV5-1; cdr3_aa: CASSLEPGTGYEQYF; cdr3_nt: TGCGCCAGCAGCTTGGAACCCGGGACAGGCTACGAGCAGTACTTC
j_call: TRBJ2-3; d_call: TRBD2; clone_size: .; v_call: TRBV20-1; cdr3_aa: CSATTSGGSTDTQYF; cdr3_nt: TGCAGTGCCACGACTAGCGGGGGAAGCACAGATACGCAGTATTTT
j_call: TRBJ2-2; d_call: TRBD2; clone_size: .; v_call: TRBV20-1; cdr3_aa: CSARATSGNGELFF; cdr3_nt: TGCAGTGCTAGAGCTACTAGCGGGAATGGGGAGCTGTTTTTT
j_call: TRBJ2-5; d_call: .; clone_size: few; v_call: TRBV30; cdr3_aa: CAWNAAFKYGKETQYF; cdr3_nt: TGTGCCTGGAATGCGGCCTTTAAGTACGGTAAAGAGACCCAGTACTTC
j_call: TRBJ1-6; d_call: .; clone_size: many; v_call: TRBV28; cdr3_aa: CASSPTTGVGSPLHF; cdr3_nt: TGTGCCAGCAGCCCTACCACGGGGGTCGGTTCACCCCTCCACTTT
j_call: TRBJ1-1; d_call: TRBD1; clone_size: few; v_call: TRBV10-3; cdr3_aa: CAISSGTGRLNTEAFF; cdr3_nt: TGTGCCATCAGTTCCGGGACAGGCAGGTTGAACACTGAAGCTTTCTTT
j_call: TRBJ1-1; d_call: .; clone_size: many; v_call: TRBV7-9; cdr3_aa: CASSDRPEAFF; cdr3_nt: TGTGCCAGCAGCGACCGTCCTGAAGCTTTCTTT
j_call: TRBJ1-5; d_call: TRBD1; clone_size: few; v_call: TRBV7-2; cdr3_aa: CASSLAKGAQPQHF; cdr3_nt: TGTGCCAGCAGCTTAGCGAAGGGGGCACAGCCCCAGCATTTT
j_call: TRBJ2-7; d_call: TRBD1; clone_size: few; v_call: TRBV29-1; cdr3_aa: CSVGALRTGQLYEQYF; cdr3_nt: TGCAGCGTTGGGGCCCTAAGGACAGGGCAGCTCTACGAGCAGTACTTC
j_call: TRBJ2-1; d_call: .; clone_size: many; v_call: TRBV6-2/TRBV6-3; cdr3_aa: CASSFLATSYNEQFF; cdr3_nt: TGTGCCAGCAGTTTCCTGGCTACCTCCTACAATGAGCAGTTCTTC
j_call: TRBJ2-3; d_call: .; clone_size: many; v_call: TRBV16; cdr3_aa: CASSQFTPVRDTQYF; cdr3_nt: TGTGCCAGCAGCCAATTTACGCCCGTCCGAGATACGCAGTATTTT
j_call: TRBJ1-1; d_call: .; clone_size: many; v_call: TRBV5-1; cdr3_aa: CASSVQGSMNTEAFF; cdr3_nt: TGCGCCAGCAGCGTTCAGGGATCCATGAACACTGAAGCTTTCTTT
j_call: TRBJ1-2; d_call: TRBD1; clone_size: many; v_call: TRBV19; cdr3_aa: CASSIVQGIYGYTF; cdr3_nt: TGTGCCAGTAGTATTGTACAGGGGATCTATGGCTACACCTTC
j_call: TRBJ1-1; d_call: .; clone_size: few; v_call: TRBV4-1; cdr3_aa: CASSQVSFTEAFF; cdr3_nt: TGCGCCAGCAGCCAGGTTTCGTTCACTGAAGCTTTCTTT
j_call: TRBJ2-1; d_call: .; clone_size: .; v_call: TRBV29-1; cdr3_aa: CSAGTLYNEQFF; cdr3_nt: TGCAGCGCCGGGACTCTCTACAATGAGCAGTTCTTC
j_call: TRBJ2-7; d_call: .; clone_size: many; v_call: TRBV20-1; cdr3_aa: CSARISAESSYEQYF; cdr3_nt: TGCAGTGCTAGAATATCAGCAGAATCCTCCTACGAGCAGTACTTC
j_call: TRBJ2-1; d_call: TRBD1; clone_size: few; v_call: TRBV12-3/TRBV12-4; cdr3_aa: CASISRDSGNEQFF; cdr3_nt: TGTGCCAGCATTAGCCGGGACAGTGGAAATGAGCAGTTCTTC
j_call: TRBJ2-7; d_call: .; clone_size: few; v_call: TRBV20-1; cdr3_aa: CSARDRRGIGVEQYF; cdr3_nt: TGCAGTGCTAGAGATAGGAGGGGTATCGGAGTCGAGCAGTACTTC
j_call: TRBJ1-4; d_call: .; clone_size: many; v_call: TRBV12-3/TRBV12-4; cdr3_aa: CASVRVGGKLFF; cdr3_nt: TGTGCCAGCGTGCGGGTTGGGGGAAAACTGTTTTTT
j_call: TRBJ2-1; d_call: TRBD2; clone_size: many; v_call: TRBV28; cdr3_aa: CASCPTSGSYNEQFF; cdr3_nt: TGTGCCAGCTGCCCCACTAGCGGGAGCTACAATGAGCAGTTCTTC
j_call: TRBJ2-5; d_call: .; clone_size: many; v_call: TRBV27; cdr3_aa: CASSLVGLTQETQYF; cdr3_nt: TGTGCCAGCAGTTTAGTTGGACTTACTCAAGAGACCCAGTACTTC
j_call: TRBJ1-4; d_call: .; clone_size: .; v_call: TRBV28; cdr3_aa: CASISGQPSMKGPFF; cdr3_nt: TGTGCCAGCATCTCTGGGCAGCCTAGTATGAAAGGACCGTTTTTT
j_call: TRBJ2-2; d_call: TRBD2; clone_size: .; v_call: TRBV4-2; cdr3_aa: CASSPELTSGMDGELFF; cdr3_nt: TGTGCCAGCAGCCCGGAACTGACTAGCGGGATGGACGGGGAGCTGTTTTTT
j_call: TRBJ2-1; d_call: .; clone_size: .; v_call: TRBV6-2/TRBV6-3; cdr3_aa: CASSQGRAQFF; cdr3_nt: TGTGCCAGCTCTCAGGGGCGTGCGCAGTTCTTC
j_call: TRBJ2-5; d_call: .; clone_size: many; v_call: TRBV12-3/TRBV12-4; cdr3_aa: CASSLEVARFSGETQYF; cdr3_nt: TGTGCCAGCAGTCTTGAAGTAGCCCGTTTCTCGGGAGAGACCCAGTACTTC
j_call: TRBJ2-1; d_call: TRBD2; clone_size: many; v_call: TRBV30; cdr3_aa: CAWSVPLADSYNEQFF; cdr3_nt: TGTGCCTGGAGTGTTCCACTAGCGGACTCCTACAATGAGCAGTTCTTC
j_call: TRBJ2-1; d_call: TRBD2; clone_size: many; v_call: TRBV10-3; cdr3_aa: CAISETTSGRRNEQFF; cdr3_nt: TGTGCCATCAGTGAGACGACTAGCGGGAGACGCAATGAGCAGTTCTTC
j_call: TRBJ2-2; d_call: TRBD1; clone_size: few; v_call: TRBV11-2; cdr3_aa: CASSLVQGAGELFF; cdr3_nt: TGTGCCAGCAGCTTAGTGCAGGGGGCCGGGGAGCTGTTTTTT
j_call: TRBJ2-7; d_call: TRBD1; clone_size: .; v_call: TRBV5-1; cdr3_aa: CASSLLVGTGYHEQYF; cdr3_nt: TGTGCCAGCAGCTTGTTGGTGGGGACAGGGTACCACGAGCAGTACTTC
j_call: TRBJ2-1; d_call: .; clone_size: few; v_call: TRBV10-2; cdr3_aa: CATTTGIPYNEQFF; cdr3_nt: TGCGCCACTACCACTGGAATACCCTACAATGAGCAGTTCTTC
j_call: TRBJ2-3; d_call: .; clone_size: many; v_call: TRBV7-3; cdr3_aa: CASRRSGGSTDTQYF; cdr3_nt: TGTGCCAGCAGACGGAGTGGCGGCAGCACAGATACGCAGTATTTT
j_call: TRBJ2-7; d_call: TRBD2; clone_size: many; v_call: TRBV2; cdr3_aa: CASSEFSGSSYEQYF; cdr3_nt: TGTGCCAGCAGTGAGTTTAGCGGGAGTTCCTACGAGCAGTACTTC
j_call: TRBJ1-5; d_call: TRBD1; clone_size: few; v_call: TRBV7-8; cdr3_aa: CASSLNRGGHQPQHF; cdr3_nt: TGTGCCAGCAGCTTAAACAGGGGTGGGCATCAGCCCCAGCATTTT
j_call: TRBJ1-1; d_call: .; clone_size: .; v_call: TRBV6-2/TRBV6-3; cdr3_aa: CASSYSTTGNTEAFF; cdr3_nt: TGTGCCAGCAGTTACTCGACGACGGGGAACACTGAAGCTTTCTTT
j_call: TRBJ1-1; d_call: .; clone_size: few; v_call: TRBV19; cdr3_aa: CASSSTWNLNTEAFF; cdr3_nt: TGTGCCAGTAGTAGTACATGGAATTTAAACACTGAAGCTTTCTTT
j_call: TRBJ2-7; d_call: TRBD1; clone_size: many; v_call: TRBV28; cdr3_aa: CASSPPGQYPYEQYF; cdr3_nt: TGTGCCAGCAGTCCTCCGGGACAGTACCCTTACGAGCAGTACTTC
j_call: TRBJ2-7; d_call: TRBD2; clone_size: many; v_call: TRBV7-2; cdr3_aa: CASSLSLGGIAGGWYEQYF; cdr3_nt: TGTGCCAGCAGCTTATCTCTAGGAGGGATAGCGGGAGGGTGGTACGAGCAGTACTTC